This TCR beta chain is drawn from a study of cytomegalovirus exposure and HLA in healthy donors. Study-level findings and limits: Cytomegalovirus-associated TCR beta chains were listed, numbering 150 to 200.

A remark on this clone: Its antigen is as yet unknown.

Germline V CDR1 and CDR2: SNHLY, FYNNEI. J was trimmed by 0 bases and V by 11 bases; bases with no gene match: 9. The CDR3 length is 16 residues. PCR involved 60 Vbeta and 13 Jbeta primers. Sequenced by immunoSEQ multiplex PCR; TCRdb stores in-frame clones only, minus some. The data contain about 200,000 clones, roughly 83% of them singletons. This clonotype originated in a girl aged 5-17 years in good health and CMV-seronegative. The genes are TRBV2 and TRBJ2-6; 8 bases map to TRBD2. The specimen was PBMCs. In nucleotides, the CDR3 is TGTGCCCGGGGGGGGAACGGAGACTCTGGGGCCAACGTCCTGACTTTC. Encoded protein: CARGGNGDSGANVLTF.